Shown below are 23 T cell receptor beta chains from a single sample sequenced in a study of glioma-infiltrating T cells. TCR alpha and beta CDR3 regions were amplified from RNA using iRepertoire nested multiplex PCR. TCRdb independently ran MiXCR on the multiplex PCR reads; one entry per CDR3 protein. The sample contains approximately 130,000 distinct CDR3 sequences, under 30% of which appear only once. The sequencing sample was made of glioma tissue, nonneoplastic brain tissue, or PBMCs (not recorded which). The receptors originated from a human donor with low-grade glioma or glioblastoma, undergoing nonglioma brain surgery, or in good health (not recorded which).

A few counts support this clonotype. The V gene is TRBV5-1, the J gene TRBJ1-6, with TRBD1 matching over 8 bases. The CDR3 extends over 15 amino acids. CDR1 and CDR2 (germline): SGHRS, YFSETQ. V trimming: 6 bases; J trimming: 7 bases; junction bases outside the gene matches: 9. CDR3 DNA: TGCGCCAGCACCCTCCGGGACAGGCTCAATTCACCCCTCCACTTT. Translated, it gives CASTLRDRLNSPLHF.

The sample holds many counts of this clonotype. The rearrangement uses TRBV25-1 and TRBJ2-5, with D possibly being TRBD2 (5 bases). V was shortened by 5 bases and J by 3 bases, with 13 bases between the two germline ends. The CDR3 contains 14 residues. Germline V gives CDR1 MGHDK, CDR2 SYGVNS. The CDR3 DNA reads TGTGCCAGCAGTAATCGGGGATCTAAAGAGACCCAGTACTTC. It translates to CASSNRGSKETQYF.

This clonotype appeared a few times. This sequence joins TRBV29-1 and TRBJ1-2; TRBD1 matches at 8 bases. Germline V lookup: CDR1 SQVTM, CDR2 ANQGSEA. The ends lost 7 bases at V and 2 bases at J; junction bases unmatched: 12. The CDR3 has 15 amino acids. The CDR3 DNA is TGCAGCGCTGGAGGACAGGGTTCGTACAACTATGGCTACACCTTC. Translated, it gives CSAGGQGSYNYGYTF. The full variable domain, with the rest looked up from reference TRBV29-1 and TRBJ1-2, is SAVISQKPSRDICQRGTSLTIQCQVDSQVTMMFWYRQQPGQSLTLIATANQGSEATYESGFVIDKFPISRPNLTFSTLTVSNMSPEDSSIYLCSAGGQGSYNYGYTFGSGTRLTVV.

The chain combines TRBV19 with TRBJ2-7; D is perhaps TRBD1 or TRBD2 (5 bases each). Trimming removed 6 bases at V and 6 bases at J, with 21 bases between. Per the germline V gene, CDR1 is LNHDA and CDR2 is SQIVND (reference sequence). The CDR3 runs to 15 residues. The CDR3 DNA is TGTGCCAGTAGCCCAGGTCTCGTGGTGAGGGGCGAGCAGTACGTC. The encoded protein is CASSPGLVVRGEQYV.

This clonotype appeared many times. The rearrangement joins TRBV20-1 to TRBJ2-1, with 9 nucleotides matching TRBD2. The CDR3 runs 14 residues. Germline V gene sequence: CDR1 DFQATT, CDR2 SNEGSKA (reference sequence). The CDR3 DNA follows: TGCACCGCTAGCGAGCGGGGGGACAGCAATGAGCAGTTCTTC. This gives the protein CTASERGDSNEQFF.

This clonotype was found many times. The V and J genes are TRBV15 and TRBJ1-3; D is unresolved. Per the germline V gene, CDR1 is LNHNV and CDR2 is YYDKDF (reference sequence). The CDR3 length is 13 residues. V shed 5 bases and J shed 7 bases, with 12 bases lying between them. The CDR3 protein is CATSWRSANTIYF. CDR3 DNA: TGTGCCACCAGCTGGCGGAGTGCGAACACCATATATTTT.

This clonotype was observed many times. This chain links TRBV6-2 or TRBV6-3 with TRBJ1-2; maybe TRBD1 (5 bases). The V gene lost 0 bases and the J gene lost 7 bases, with 12 bases spanning the gap. The V gene's germline CDR1 is MNHEY and CDR2 SVGEGT. The CDR3 extends over 14 amino acids. The CDR3 DNA sequence: TGTGCCAGCAGTTACTCAGGGGCCAGACCTGGCTACACCTTC. This sequence encodes CASSYSGARPGYTF.

In its sample, this clonotype was seen many times. V and J are TRBV12-3 or TRBV12-4 and TRBJ1-2; TRBD1 matches at 8 bases. The CDR3 spans 12 residues. The V and J ends lost 6 bases and 5 bases, in that order; junction bases with no gene match: 2. Written as DNA, the CDR3 is TGTGCCAGCAGGGGGACAGGATATGGCTACACCTTC. Protein: CASRGTGYGYTF.

This chain connects TRBV18 to TRBJ2-1; the match to TRBD2 covers 11 bases. J lost 2 bases, V lost 0 bases, and 3 bases had no gene match. Germline V gene lookup returns CDR1 KGHSH and CDR2 LQKENI. The CDR3 sequence is 17 residues long. CDR3 in amino acids: CASSPPLAGGTYNEQFF. The CDR3 region has the DNA TGTGCCAGCTCACCACCTTTAGCGGGGGGGACCTACAATGAGCAGTTCTTC. Complete variable domain (other parts from reference TRBV18 and TRBJ2-1): NAGVMQNPRHLVRRRGQEARLRCSPMKGHSHVYWYRQLPEEGLKFMVYLQKENIIDESGMPKERFSAEFPKEGPSILRIQQVVRGDSAAYFCASSPPLAGGTYNEQFFGPGTRLTVL.

The rearrangement links TRBV7-9 to TRBJ2-1; D is unclear. Looked up from germline, CDR1 is SEHNR and CDR2 is FQNEAQ (reference sequence). The V end lost 3 bases, the J end lost 8 bases, and 14 bases lay between the germline ends. The CDR3 has 14 amino acids. The CDR3 nucleotides read TGTGCCAGCAGCTTTTCCAATAAAAGGGATGAGCAGTTCTTC. Translated: CASSFSNKRDEQFF.

The sample holds many counts of this clonotype. The chain uses TRBV6-2 or TRBV6-3 and TRBJ2-3; D unclear. Germline V gene lookup returns CDR1 MNHEY and CDR2 SVGEGT. The germline V and J ends were trimmed by 0 bases and 1 base, with 8 bases remaining between them. The CDR3 consists of 15 residues. The CDR3 bases are TGTGCCAGCAGTTACTCGAGGTTTGGCACAGATACGCAGTATTTT. Translated, it gives CASSYSRFGTDTQYF.

This clonotype has ten or more counts. The chain combines TRBV4-1 with TRBJ1-1; D is undetermined. CDR1 and CDR2 from the germline V gene are MGHRA and YSYEKL. This CDR3 has 15 residues. The V gene lost 0 bases and the J gene lost 2 bases, with 10 bases spanning the gap. This chain's CDR3 is CASSQDRTANTEAFF. CDR3 sequence (DNA): TGCGCCAGCAGCCAAGATCGAACGGCTAACACTGAAGCTTTCTTT.

The table lists this clonotype with a few counts. The V call is TRBV7-3, the J call TRBJ2-3; possibly TRBD1 for D (5 bases). The CDR3 has 14 residues. The germline V gene has CDR1 SGHTA and CDR2 FQGTGA. Between the trimmed V and J ends, which lost 8 bases and 0 bases, there was a span of 12 bases. CDR3 protein: CASGAVSSTDTQYF. The CDR3 DNA reads TGTGCCAGCGGGGCAGTTTCTAGCACAGATACGCAGTATTTT.

As regards this clonotype: Because it lacks the conserved phenylalanine or tryptophan at the end, this CDR3 is likely a read error. The chain combines TRBV27 with TRBJ1-2; no definite D call. This CDR3 is built from 15 residues. Trimming took 4 bases from V and 3 from J, leaving 15 bases between them. CDR1 and CDR2 from the germline V gene are MNHEY and SMNVEV (reference sequence). CDR3 protein: CASSSDATGYYGYTS. The CDR3 DNA sequence: TGTGCCAGCAGTTCGGACGCAACCGGTTACTATGGCTACACCTCC.

The chain has TRBV30 and TRBJ2-5; D is undetermined. The CDR3 spans 12 residues. In germline, CDR1 is GTSNPN, CDR2 SVGIG (reference sequence). With 5 bases removed from V and 2 bases from J, the gap between germline ends came to 9 bases. CDR3 protein: CAWDSGQETQYF. As DNA, the CDR3 is TGTGCCTGGGATTCGGGTCAAGAGACCCAGTACTTC.

This clonotype has at least ten counts. The CDR3 DNA sequence: TGTGCCAGCAGTCTAAATAGCAATCAGCCCCAGCATTTT. As protein: CASSLNSNQPQHF. The chain links TRBV6-1 to TRBJ1-5, with D unclear. V gave up 5 bases and J gave up 0 bases, with 5 bases separating them. Germline CDR1 is MNHNS and CDR2 is SASEGT. The CDR3 contains 13 residues.

The chain carries TRBV6-1 and TRBJ2-7; 7 nucleotides line up with TRBD1. J gave up 0 bases and V 5 bases, and 10 bases lay outside the gene matches. This CDR3 is built from 16 residues. The germline V gene has CDR1 MNHNS and CDR2 SASEGT. This chain's CDR3 is CASSSTRTGGSYEQYV. The CDR3 nucleotides read TGTGCCAGCAGTTCCACCCGGACAGGTGGCTCCTACGAGCAGTACGTC.

This clonotype occurred many times. The genes are TRBV20-1 and TRBJ1-5; 7 bases agree with TRBD1. Looked up from germline, CDR1 is DFQATT and CDR2 is SNEGSKA (reference sequence). V lost 1 base and J lost 7; bases outside the gene matches: 10. CDR3 length: 15 residues. In DNA, the CDR3 is TGCAGTGCTAGAGTCAGAGACAGGGCAAGGCAGCCCCAGCATTTT. This encodes CSARVRDRARQPQHF.

This clonotype ranks as medium-sized. V is TRBV27 and J is TRBJ1-1; maybe TRBD1 (6 bases). This CDR3 is built from 13 residues. V was cut by 5 bases and J by 10 bases, with 17 bases left in between. Germline V gives CDR1 MNHEY, CDR2 SMNVEV (reference sequence). The CDR3 region has the DNA TGTGCCAGCAGTGGGAAGGGGGGAATTGGAGCTTTCTTT. Its protein is CASSGKGGIGAFF.

The chain is built from TRBV20-1 and TRBJ2-1; 7 bases line up with TRBD1. This CDR3 contains 12 residues. The germline V gene encodes CDR1 DFQATT and CDR2 SNEGSKA (reference sequence). The ends lost 6 bases at V and 4 bases at J; junction bases unmatched: 3. The CDR3 DNA reads TGCAGTGCCAAACAGGGGTACAATGAGCAGTTCTTC. This gives the protein CSAKQGYNEQFF.

The V gene is TRBV4-3, the J gene TRBJ1-1; D gene ambiguous. The V and J ends lost 0 bases and 1 base respectively, with 15 bases between them. The CDR3 runs to 17 residues. The germline gives CDR1 LGHNA, CDR2 YSLEER. CDR3 sequence reads: CASSQDGSRVPNTEAFF. Here the CDR3 DNA reads TGCGCCAGCAGCCAAGATGGATCTCGGGTGCCGAACACTGAAGCTTTCTTT.

The CDR3 spells CSATWRGHSYNEQFF. The CDR3 DNA follows: TGCAGTGCTACCTGGAGGGGCCACTCCTACAATGAGCAGTTCTTC. The chain has TRBV20-1 and TRBJ2-1, with D tentatively TRBD2 (6 bases). The ends were cut back, 4 bases at V and 0 bases at J, with 13 bases in the middle. The CDR3 length is 15 residues. Germline CDR1 DFQATT, CDR2 SNEGSKA (reference sequence).

Ten or more counts support this clonotype. The chain combines TRBV18 with TRBJ2-7; tentative D call: TRBD2 (6 bases). The V end was cut by 3 bases, the J end by 4 bases, with 10 bases between. Germline V gene lookup returns CDR1 KGHSH and CDR2 LQKENI. The CDR3 contains 13 residues. CDR3 amino acids: CASSPGLQYEQYV. The CDR3 nucleotides read TGTGCCAGCTCACCCGGACTACAATACGAGCAGTACGTC.